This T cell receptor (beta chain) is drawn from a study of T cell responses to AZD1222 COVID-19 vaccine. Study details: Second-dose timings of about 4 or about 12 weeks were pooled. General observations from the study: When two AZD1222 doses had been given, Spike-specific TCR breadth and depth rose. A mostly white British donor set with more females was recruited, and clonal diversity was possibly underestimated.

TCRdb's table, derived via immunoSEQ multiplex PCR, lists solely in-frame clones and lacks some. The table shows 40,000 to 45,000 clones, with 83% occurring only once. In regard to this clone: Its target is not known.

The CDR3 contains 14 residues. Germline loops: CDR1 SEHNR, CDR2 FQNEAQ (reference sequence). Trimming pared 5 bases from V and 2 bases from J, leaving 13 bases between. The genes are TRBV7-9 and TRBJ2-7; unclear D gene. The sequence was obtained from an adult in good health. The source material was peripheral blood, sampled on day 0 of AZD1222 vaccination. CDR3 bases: TGTGCCAGCAGCCTTGTTGGCGGAACCTACGAGCAGTACTTC. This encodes CASSLVGGTYEQYF.